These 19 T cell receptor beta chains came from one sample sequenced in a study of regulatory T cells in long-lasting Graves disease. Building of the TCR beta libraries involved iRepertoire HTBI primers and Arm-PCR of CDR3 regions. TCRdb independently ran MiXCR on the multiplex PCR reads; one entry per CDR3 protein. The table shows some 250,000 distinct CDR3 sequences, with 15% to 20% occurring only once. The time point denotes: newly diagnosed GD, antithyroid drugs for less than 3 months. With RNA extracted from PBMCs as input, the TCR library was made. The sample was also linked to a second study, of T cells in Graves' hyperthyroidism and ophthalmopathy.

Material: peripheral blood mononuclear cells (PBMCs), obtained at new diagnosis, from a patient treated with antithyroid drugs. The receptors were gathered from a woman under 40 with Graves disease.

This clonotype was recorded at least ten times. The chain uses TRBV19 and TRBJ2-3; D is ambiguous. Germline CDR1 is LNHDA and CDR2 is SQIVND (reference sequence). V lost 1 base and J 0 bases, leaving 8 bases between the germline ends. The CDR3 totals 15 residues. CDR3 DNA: TGTGCCAGTAGTATAGTGGTCGCCAGCACAGATACGCAGTATTTT. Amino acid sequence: CASSIVVASTDTQYF. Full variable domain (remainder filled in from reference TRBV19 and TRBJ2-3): DGGITQSPKYLFRKEGQNVTLSCEQNLNHDAMYWYRQDPGQGLRLIYYSQIVNDFQKGDIAEGYSVSREKKESFPLTVTSAQKNPTAFYLCASSIVVASTDTQYFGPGTRLTVL.

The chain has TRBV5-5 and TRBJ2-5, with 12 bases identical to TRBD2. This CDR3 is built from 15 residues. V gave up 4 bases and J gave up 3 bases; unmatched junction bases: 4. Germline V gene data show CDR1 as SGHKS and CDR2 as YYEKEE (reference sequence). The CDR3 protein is CASSLLAGGKETQYF. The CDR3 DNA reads TGTGCCAGCAGCCTCCTAGCGGGGGGGAAAGAGACCCAGTACTTC.

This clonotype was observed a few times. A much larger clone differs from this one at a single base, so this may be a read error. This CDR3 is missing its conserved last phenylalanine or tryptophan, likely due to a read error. The CDR3 nucleotides are TGTGCCAGCAGCTTAGTGCAGGGGGCGCTACATGGCTACACCTCC. This gives the protein CASSLVQGALHGYTS. This chain connects TRBV7-2 to TRBJ1-2; 8 bases match TRBD1. CDR3 length: 15 amino acids. The V segment lost 1 base and the J segment 6 bases; nucleotides outside the gene matches: 7. From germline, CDR1 is SGHTA and CDR2 FQGNSA.

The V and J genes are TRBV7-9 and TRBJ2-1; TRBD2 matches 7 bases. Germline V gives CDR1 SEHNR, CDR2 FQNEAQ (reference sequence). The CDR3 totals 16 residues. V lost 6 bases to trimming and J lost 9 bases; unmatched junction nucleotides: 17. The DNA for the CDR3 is TGTGCCAGCAGAACCACCGAGCGGGGCTCGGGGAGTGAGCAGTTCTTC. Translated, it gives CASRTTERGSGSEQFF.

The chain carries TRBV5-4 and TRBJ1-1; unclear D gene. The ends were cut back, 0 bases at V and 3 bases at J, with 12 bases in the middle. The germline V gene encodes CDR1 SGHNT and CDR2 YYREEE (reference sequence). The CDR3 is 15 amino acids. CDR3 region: CASSLDLGRHTEAFF. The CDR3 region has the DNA TGTGCCAGCAGCTTGGATCTCGGCCGGCACACTGAAGCTTTCTTT.

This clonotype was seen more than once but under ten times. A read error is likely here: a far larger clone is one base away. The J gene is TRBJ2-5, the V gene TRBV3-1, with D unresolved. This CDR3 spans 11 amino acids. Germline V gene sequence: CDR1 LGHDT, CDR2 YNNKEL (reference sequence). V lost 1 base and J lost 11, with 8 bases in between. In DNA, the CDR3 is TGTGCCAGCAGCCAAGTACGTGAGCAGTACTTC. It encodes CASSQVREQYF.

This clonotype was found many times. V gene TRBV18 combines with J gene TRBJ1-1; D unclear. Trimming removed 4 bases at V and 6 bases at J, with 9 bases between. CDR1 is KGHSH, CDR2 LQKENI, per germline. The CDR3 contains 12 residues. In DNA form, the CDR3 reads TGTGCCAGCTCACTAAGAGAGGCTGAAGCTTTCTTT. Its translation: CASSLREAEAFF. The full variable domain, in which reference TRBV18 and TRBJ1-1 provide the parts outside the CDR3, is NAGVMQNPRHLVRRRGQEARLRCSPMKGHSHVYWYRQLPEEGLKFMVYLQKENIIDESGMPKERFSAEFPKEGPSILRIQQVVRGDSAAYFCASSLREAEAFFGQGTRLTVV.

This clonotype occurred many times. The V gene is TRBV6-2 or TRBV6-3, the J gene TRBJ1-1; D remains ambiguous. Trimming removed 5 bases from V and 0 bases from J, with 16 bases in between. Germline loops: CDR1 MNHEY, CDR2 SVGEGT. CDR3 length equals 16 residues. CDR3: CASSGNPGRMNTEAFF. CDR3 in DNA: TGTGCCAGCAGTGGGAACCCGGGGAGAATGAACACTGAAGCTTTCTTT.

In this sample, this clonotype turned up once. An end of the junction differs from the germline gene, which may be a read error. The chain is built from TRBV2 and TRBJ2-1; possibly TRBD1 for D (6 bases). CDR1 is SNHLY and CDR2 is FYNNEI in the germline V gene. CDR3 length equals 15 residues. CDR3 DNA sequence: TGCGCCAGCAGCCAAGCCTGGGGTCAGGGGAATGAGCAGTTCTTC. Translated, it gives CASSQAWGQGNEQFF.

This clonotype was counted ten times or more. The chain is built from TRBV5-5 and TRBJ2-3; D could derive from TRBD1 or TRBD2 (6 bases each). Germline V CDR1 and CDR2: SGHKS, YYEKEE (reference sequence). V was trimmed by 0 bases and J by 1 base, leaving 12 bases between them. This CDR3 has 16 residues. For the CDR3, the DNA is TGTGCCAGCAGCTTGGGCCTCGGGGGCGGCACAGATACGCAGTATTTT. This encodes CASSLGLGGGTDTQYF.

The CDR3 bases are TGTGCCACCAGTGACCCACAGACAGAAAGCCAGTACTTC. Its translation is CATSDPQTESQYF. The chain links TRBV24-1 to TRBJ2-5; a weak D match, TRBD1 (5 bases). Trimming removed 4 bases from V and 10 bases from J, with 15 bases in between. The CDR3 consists of 13 residues. CDR1 is KGHDR and CDR2 is SFDVKD in the germline V gene.

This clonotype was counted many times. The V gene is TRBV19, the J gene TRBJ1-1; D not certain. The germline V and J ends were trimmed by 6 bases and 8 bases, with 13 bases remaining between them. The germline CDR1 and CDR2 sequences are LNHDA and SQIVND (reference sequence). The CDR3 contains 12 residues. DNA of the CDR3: TGTGCCAGTAGGAGGACCGCCTGGGAAGCTTTCTTT. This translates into CASRRTAWEAFF.

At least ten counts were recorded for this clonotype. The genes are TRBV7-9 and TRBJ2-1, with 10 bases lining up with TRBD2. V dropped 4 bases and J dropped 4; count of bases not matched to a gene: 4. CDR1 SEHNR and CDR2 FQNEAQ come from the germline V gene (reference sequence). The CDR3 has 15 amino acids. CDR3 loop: CASSSGLAEYNEQFF. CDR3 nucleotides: TGTGCCAGCAGCTCTGGACTAGCGGAATACAATGAGCAGTTCTTC.

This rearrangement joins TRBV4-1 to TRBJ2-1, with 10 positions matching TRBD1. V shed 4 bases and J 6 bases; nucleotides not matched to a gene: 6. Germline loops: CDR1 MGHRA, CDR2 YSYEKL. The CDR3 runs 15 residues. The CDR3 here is CASSLGQGGGNEQFF. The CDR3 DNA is TGCGCCAGCAGCCTCGGACAGGGGGGTGGCAATGAGCAGTTCTTC.

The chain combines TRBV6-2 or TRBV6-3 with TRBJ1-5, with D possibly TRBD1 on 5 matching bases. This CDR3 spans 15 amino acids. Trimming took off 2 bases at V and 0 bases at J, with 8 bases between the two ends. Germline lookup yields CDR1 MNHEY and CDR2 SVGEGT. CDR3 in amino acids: CASSYGGDSNQPQHF. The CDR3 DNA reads TGTGCCAGCAGTTACGGGGGGGATAGCAATCAGCCCCAGCATTTT.

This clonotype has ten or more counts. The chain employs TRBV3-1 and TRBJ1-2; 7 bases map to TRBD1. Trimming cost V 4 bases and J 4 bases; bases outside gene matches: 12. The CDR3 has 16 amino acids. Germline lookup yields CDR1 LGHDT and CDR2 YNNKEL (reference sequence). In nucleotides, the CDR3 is TGTGCCAGCAGCCCCGAGACAGGGCCGAATTCCTATGGCTACACCTTC. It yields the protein CASSPETGPNSYGYTF.

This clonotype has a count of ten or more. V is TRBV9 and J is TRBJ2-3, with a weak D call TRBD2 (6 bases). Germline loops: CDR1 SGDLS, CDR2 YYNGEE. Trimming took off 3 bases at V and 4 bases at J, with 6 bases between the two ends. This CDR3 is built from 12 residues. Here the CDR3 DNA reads TGTGCCAGCAGCGGGGACTCAGATACGCAGTATTTT. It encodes CASSGDSDTQYF.

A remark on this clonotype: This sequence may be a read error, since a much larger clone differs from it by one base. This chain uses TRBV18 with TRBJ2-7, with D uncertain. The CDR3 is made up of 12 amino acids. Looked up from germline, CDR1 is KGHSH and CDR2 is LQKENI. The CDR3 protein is CASSPIGDEQHF. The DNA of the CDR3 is TGTGCCAGCTCACCGATCGGTGACGAGCAGCACTTC.

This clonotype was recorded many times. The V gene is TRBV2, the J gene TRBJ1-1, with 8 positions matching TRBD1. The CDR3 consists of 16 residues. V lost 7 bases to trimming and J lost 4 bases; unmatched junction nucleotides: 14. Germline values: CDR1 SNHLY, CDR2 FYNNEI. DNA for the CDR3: TGTGCCAGCACCTCCCGACAGGGGTCGGGTCGCACTGAAGCTTTCTTT. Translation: CASTSRQGSGRTEAFF.